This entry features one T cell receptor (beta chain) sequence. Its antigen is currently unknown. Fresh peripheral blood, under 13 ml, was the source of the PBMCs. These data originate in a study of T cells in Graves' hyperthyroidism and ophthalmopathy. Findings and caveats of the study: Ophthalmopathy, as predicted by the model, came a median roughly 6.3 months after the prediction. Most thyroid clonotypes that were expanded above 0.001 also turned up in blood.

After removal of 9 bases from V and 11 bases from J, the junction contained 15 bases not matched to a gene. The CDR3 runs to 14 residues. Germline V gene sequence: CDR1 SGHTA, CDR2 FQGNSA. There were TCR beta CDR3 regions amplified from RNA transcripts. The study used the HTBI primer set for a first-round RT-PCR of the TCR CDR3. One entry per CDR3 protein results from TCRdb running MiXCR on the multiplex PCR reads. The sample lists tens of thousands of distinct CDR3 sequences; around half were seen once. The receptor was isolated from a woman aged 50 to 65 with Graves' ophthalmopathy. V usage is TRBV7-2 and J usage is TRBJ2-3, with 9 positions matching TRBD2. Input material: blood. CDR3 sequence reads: CASNLAGSDNEQYF. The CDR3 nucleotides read TGTGCCAGTAATCTAGCGGGGAGCGATAATGAGCAGTATTTT.